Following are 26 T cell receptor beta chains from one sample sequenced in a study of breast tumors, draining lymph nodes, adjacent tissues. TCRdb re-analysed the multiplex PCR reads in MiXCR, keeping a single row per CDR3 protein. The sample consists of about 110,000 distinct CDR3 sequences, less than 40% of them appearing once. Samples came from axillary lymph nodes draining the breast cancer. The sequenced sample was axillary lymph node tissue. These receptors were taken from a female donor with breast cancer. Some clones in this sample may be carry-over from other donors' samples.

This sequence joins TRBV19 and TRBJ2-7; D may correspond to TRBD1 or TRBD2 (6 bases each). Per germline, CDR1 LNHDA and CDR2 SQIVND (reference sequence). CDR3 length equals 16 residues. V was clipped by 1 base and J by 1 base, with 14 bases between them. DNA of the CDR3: TGTGCCAGTAGTATAGCGGGGGCGGAGATGTCCTACGAGCAGTACTTC. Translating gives CASSIAGAEMSYEQYF.

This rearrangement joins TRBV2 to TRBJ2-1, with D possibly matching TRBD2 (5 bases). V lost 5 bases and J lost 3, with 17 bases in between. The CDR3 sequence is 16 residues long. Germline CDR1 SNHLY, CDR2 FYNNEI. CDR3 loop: CASSWTHGVFYNEQFF. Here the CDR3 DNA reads TGTGCCAGCAGTTGGACCCACGGGGTTTTCTACAATGAGCAGTTCTTC. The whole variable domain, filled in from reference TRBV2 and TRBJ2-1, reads EPEVTQTPSHQVTQMGQEVILRCVPISNHLYFYWYRQILGQKVEFLVSFYNNEISEKSEIFDDQFSVERPDGSNFTLKIRSTKLEDSAMYFCASSWTHGVFYNEQFFGPGTRLTVL.

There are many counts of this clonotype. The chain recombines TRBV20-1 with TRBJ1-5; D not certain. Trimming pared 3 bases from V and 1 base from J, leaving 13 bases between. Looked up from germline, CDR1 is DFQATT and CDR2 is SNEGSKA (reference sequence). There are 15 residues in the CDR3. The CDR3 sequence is CSASPGSSSNQPQHF. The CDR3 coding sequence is TGCAGTGCTAGTCCGGGGTCCTCAAGCAATCAGCCCCAGCATTTT.

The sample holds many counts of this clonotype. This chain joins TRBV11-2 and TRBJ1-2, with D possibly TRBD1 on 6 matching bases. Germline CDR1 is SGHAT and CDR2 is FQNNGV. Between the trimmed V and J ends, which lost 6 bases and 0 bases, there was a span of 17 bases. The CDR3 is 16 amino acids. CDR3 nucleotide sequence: TGTGCCAGCAGGTTAAGACAGGACGAAGCTAACTATGGCTACACCTTC. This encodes CASRLRQDEANYGYTF.

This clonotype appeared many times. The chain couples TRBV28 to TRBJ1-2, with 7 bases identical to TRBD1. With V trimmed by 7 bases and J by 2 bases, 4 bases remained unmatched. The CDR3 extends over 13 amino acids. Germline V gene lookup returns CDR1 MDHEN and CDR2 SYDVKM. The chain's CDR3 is CASTRGQNYGYTF. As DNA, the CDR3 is TGTGCCAGCACGAGGGGACAGAACTATGGCTACACCTTC.

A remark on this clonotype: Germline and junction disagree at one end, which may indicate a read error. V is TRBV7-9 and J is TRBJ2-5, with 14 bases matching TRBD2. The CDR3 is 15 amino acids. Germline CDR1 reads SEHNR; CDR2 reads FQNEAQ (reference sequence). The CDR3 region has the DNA TGTGCCAGCAGCACGGGACTAGCGGGGGAAGAGACCCAGCACTTC. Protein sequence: CASSTGLAGEETQHF.

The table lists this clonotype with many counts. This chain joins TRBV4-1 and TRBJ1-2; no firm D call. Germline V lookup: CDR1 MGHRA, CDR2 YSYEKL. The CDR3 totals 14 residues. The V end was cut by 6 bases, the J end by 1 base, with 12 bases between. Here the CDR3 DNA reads TGCGCCAGCAGGACAATCGGGGATAACTATGGCTACACCTTC. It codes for CASRTIGDNYGYTF.

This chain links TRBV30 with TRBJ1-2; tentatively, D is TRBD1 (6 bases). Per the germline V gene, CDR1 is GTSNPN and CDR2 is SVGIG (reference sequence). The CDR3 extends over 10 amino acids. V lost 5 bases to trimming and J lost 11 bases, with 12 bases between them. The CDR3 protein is CAWESTGYTF. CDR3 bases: TGTGCCTGGGAGAGCACAGGGTACACCTTC. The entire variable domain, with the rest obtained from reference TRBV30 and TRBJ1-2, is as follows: SQTIHQWPATLVQPVGSPLSLECTVEGTSNPNLYWYRQAAGRGLQLLFYSVGIGQISSEVPQNLSASRPQDRQFILSSKKLLLSDSGFYLCAWESTGYTFGSGTRLTVV.

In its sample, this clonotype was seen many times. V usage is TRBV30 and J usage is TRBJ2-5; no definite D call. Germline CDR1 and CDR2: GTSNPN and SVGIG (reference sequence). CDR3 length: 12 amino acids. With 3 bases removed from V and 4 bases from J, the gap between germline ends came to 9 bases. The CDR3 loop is CAWRWTGETQYF. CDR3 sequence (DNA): TGTGCCTGGAGATGGACGGGAGAGACCCAGTACTTC.

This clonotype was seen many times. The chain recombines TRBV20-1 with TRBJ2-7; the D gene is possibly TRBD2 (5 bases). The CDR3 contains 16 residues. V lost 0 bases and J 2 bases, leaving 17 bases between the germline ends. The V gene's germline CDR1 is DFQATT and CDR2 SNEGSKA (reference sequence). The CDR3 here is CSARDGSRVNPYEQYF. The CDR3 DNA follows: TGCAGTGCTAGAGATGGTTCGCGGGTGAATCCCTACGAGCAGTACTTC.

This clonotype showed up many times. The CDR3 protein is CASSPGMYGYTF. The CDR3 DNA follows: TGTGCCAGCAGTCCAGGGATGTATGGCTACACCTTC. The chain has TRBV6-6 and TRBJ1-2; TRBD1 is a possible D gene (5 bases). The V gene lost 5 bases and the J gene lost 5 bases, with 9 bases spanning the gap. From germline, CDR1 is MNHNY and CDR2 SVGAGI (reference sequence). The CDR3 runs 12 residues.

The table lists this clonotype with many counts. The CDR3 region has the DNA TGTGCCAGTAGTATGGTGGCCTATGGCTACACCTTC. Translation gives CASSMVAYGYTF. The V and J genes are TRBV19 and TRBJ1-2; D remains unclear. The CDR3 has 12 amino acids. Germline V gene data show CDR1 as LNHDA and CDR2 as SQIVND (reference sequence). Trimming pared 3 bases from V and 4 bases from J, leaving 6 bases between.

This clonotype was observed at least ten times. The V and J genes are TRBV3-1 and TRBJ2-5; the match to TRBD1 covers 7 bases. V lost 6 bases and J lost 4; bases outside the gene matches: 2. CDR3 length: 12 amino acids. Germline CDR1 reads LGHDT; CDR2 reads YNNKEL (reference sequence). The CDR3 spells CASRYRGETQYF. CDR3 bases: TGTGCCAGCAGGTACAGGGGAGAGACCCAGTACTTC.

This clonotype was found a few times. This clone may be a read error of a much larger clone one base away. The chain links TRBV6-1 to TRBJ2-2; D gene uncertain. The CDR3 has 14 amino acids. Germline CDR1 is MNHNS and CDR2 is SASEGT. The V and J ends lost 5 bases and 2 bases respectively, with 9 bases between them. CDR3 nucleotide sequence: TGTGCCAGCAGTCAGGTAGCAAACACCGGGGAGCTGTTTTTT. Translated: CASSQVANTGELFF.

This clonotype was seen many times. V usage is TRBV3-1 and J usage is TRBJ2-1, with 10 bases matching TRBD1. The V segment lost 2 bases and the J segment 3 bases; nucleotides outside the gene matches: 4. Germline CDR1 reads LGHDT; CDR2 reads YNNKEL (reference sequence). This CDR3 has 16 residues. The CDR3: CASSQIGQGGYNEQFF. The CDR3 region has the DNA TGTGCCAGCAGCCAAATAGGACAGGGGGGCTACAATGAGCAGTTCTTC.

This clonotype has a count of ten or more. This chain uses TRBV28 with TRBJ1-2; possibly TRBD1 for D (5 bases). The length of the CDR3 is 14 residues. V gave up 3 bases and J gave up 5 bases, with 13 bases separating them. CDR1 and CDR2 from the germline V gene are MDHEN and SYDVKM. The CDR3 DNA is TGTGCCAGCAGTTTCCCCAGGGAACCTTATGGCTACACCTTC. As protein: CASSFPREPYGYTF.

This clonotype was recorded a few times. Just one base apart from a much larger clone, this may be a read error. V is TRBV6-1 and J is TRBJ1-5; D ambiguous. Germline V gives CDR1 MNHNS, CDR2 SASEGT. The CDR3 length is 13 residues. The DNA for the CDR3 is TGTGCCAGCAGTCAAGCTCTCCATCAGCCCCAGCATTTT. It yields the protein CASSQALHQPQHF.

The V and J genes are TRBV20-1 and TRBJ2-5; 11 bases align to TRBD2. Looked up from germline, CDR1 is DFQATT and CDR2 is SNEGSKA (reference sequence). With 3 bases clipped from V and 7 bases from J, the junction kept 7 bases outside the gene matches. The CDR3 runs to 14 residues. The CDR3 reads CSASLLAGVTTQYF. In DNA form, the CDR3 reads TGCAGTGCTAGTCTACTAGCGGGAGTGACGACCCAGTACTTC.

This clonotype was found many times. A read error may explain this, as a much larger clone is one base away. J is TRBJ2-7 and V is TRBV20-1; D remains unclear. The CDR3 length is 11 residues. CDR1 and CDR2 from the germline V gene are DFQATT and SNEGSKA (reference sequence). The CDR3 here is CSAYQYYEQSF. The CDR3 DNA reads TGCAGTGCTTACCAATACTACGAGCAGTCCTTC.

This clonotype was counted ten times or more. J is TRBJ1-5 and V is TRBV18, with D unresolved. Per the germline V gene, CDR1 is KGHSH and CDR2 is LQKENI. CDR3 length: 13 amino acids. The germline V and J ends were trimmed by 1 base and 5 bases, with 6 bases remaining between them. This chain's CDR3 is CASSPLSDQPQHF. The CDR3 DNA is TGTGCCAGCTCACCACTGTCGGATCAGCCCCAGCATTTT.

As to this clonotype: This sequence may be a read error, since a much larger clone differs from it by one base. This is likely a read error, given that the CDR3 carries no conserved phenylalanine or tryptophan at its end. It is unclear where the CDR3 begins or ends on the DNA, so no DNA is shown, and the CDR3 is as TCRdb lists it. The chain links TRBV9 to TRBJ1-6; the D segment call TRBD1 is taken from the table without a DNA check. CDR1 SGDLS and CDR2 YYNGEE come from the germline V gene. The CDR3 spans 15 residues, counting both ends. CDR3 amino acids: CASSVETGGRSPPHL.

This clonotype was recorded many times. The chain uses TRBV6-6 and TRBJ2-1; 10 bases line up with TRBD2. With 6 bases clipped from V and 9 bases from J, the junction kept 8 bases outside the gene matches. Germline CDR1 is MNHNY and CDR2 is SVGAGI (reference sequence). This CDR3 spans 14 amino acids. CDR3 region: CASSRSGRDTEQFF. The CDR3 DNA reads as TGTGCCAGCAGCCGCAGCGGGAGGGATACTGAGCAGTTCTTC.

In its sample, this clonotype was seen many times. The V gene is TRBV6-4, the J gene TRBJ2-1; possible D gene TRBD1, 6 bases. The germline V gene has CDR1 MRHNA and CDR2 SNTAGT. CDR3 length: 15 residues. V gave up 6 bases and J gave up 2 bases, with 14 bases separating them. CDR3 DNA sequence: TGTGCCAGCAGGAGGGAAGGGGGAGCCTACAATGAGCAGTTCTTC. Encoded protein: CASRREGGAYNEQFF.

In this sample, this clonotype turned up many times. CDR3: CASRGDRNSPLHF. CDR3 DNA sequence: TGCGCCAGCAGAGGAGATCGGAATTCACCCCTCCACTTT. The chain uses TRBV5-1 and TRBJ1-6; D remains ambiguous. Germline-derived CDR1 and CDR2 are SGHRS and YFSETQ. CDR3 length equals 13 residues. V was pared by 5 bases and J by 7 bases, with 10 bases between.

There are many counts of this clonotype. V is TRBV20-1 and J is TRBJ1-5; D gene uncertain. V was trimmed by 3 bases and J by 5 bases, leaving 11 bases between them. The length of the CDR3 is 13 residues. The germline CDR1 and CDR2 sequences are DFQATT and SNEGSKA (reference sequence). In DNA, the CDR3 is TGCAGTGCTAGGGGGAAATGGCATCAGCCCCAGCATTTT. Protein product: CSARGKWHQPQHF.

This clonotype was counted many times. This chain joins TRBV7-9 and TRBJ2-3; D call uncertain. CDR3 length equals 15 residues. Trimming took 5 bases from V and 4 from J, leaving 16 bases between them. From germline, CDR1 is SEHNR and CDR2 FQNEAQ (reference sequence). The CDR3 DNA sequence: TGTGCCAGCAGCCACCGGACCAAGGGTGCAGATACGCAGTATTTT. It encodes CASSHRTKGADTQYF.